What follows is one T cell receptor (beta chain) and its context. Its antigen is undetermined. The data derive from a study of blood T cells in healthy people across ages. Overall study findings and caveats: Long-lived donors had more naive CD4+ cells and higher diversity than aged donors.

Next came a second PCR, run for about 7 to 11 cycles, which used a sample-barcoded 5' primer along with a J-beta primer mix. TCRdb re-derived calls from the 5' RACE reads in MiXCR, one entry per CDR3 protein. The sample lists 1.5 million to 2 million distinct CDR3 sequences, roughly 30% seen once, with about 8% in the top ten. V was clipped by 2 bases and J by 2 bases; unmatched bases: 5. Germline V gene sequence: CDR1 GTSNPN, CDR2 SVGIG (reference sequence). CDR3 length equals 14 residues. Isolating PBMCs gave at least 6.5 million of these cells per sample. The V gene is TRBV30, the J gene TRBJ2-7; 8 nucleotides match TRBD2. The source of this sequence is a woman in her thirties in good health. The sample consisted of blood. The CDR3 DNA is TGTGCCTGGAGTCCCGGACTAGCCACCTACGAGCAGTACTTC. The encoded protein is CAWSPGLATYEQYF.